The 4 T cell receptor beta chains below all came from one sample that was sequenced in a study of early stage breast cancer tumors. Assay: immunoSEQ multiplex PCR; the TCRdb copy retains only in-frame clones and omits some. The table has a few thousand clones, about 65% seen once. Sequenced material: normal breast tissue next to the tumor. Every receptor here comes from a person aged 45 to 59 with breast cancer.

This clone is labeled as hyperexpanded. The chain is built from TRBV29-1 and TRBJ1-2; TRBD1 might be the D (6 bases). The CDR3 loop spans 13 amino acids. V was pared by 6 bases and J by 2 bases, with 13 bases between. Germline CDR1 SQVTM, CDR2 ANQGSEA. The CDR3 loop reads CSVGGGENYGYTF. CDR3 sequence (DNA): TGCAGCGTCGGAGGGGGGGAAAACTATGGCTACACCTTC.

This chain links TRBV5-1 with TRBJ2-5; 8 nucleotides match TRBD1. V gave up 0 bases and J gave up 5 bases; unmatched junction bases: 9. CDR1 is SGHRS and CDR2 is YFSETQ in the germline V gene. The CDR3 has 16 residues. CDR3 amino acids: CASSLAGAGGYETQYF. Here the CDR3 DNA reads TGCGCCAGCAGCTTGGCCGGGGCAGGGGGCTACGAGACCCAGTACTTC. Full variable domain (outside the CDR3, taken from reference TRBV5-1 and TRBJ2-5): KAGVTQTPRYLIKTRGQQVTLSCSPISGHRSVSWYQQTPGQGLQFLFEYFSETQRNKGNFPGRFSGRQFSNSRSEMNVSTLELGDSALYLCASSLAGAGGYETQYFGPGTRLLVL.

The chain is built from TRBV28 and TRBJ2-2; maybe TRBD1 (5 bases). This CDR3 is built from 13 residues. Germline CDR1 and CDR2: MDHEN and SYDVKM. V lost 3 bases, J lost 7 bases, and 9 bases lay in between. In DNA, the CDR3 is TGTGCCAGCAGTTTTAATCAGGGCGGGGAGCTGTTTTTT. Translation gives CASSFNQGGELFF.

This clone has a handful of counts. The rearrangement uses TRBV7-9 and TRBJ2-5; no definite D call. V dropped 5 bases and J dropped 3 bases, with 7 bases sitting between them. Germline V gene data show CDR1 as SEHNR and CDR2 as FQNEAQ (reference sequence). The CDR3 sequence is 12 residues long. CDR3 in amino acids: CASSRKEETQYF. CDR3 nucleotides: TGTGCCAGCAGCCGAAAGGAAGAGACCCAGTACTTC. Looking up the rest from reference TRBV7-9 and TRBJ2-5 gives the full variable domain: DTGVSQNPRHKITKRGQNVTFRCDPISEHNRLYWYRQTLGQGPEFLTYFQNEAQLEKSRLLSDRFSAERPKGSFSTLEIQRTEQGDSAMYLCASSRKEETQYFGPGTRLLVL.